This T cell receptor (beta chain) was profiled in a study of shared clonotypes between healthy human individuals. Naive CD8 cells lacked CD45RO, underwent positive selection for CCR7 and left out terminally differentiated effector memory CD45RA+ cells. The germline V gene encodes CDR1 PRHDT and CDR2 FYEKMQ (reference sequence). The V and J ends lost 2 bases and 3 bases respectively, with 10 bases between them. The CDR3 is 15 amino acids. In the authors' methods: ImmunoSEQ junction-only sequences lacked quality scores, so their filtering differed. The protocol was immunoSEQ multiplex PCR, while the TCRdb copy is restricted to in-frame clones and leaves out a portion. D and trimming were read from the DNA, whereas the V and J calls and clone size are those reported in that table. The table lists around 2.1 million clones, approximately 94% of them singletons.

The clonotype originates from a man aged 18 to 30 in good health. Some clones in this sample may be carry-over from other donors' samples. The chain has TRBV13 and TRBJ1-4, with a weak D call TRBD1 (5 bases). Material: naive CD8+ T cells from PBMCs. The CDR3 loop reads CASSLYGGSNEKLFF. The CDR3 nucleotides read TGTGCCAGCAGCTTATACGGGGGATCTAATGAAAAACTGTTTTTT.